The 4 T cell receptor beta chains below were found in one sample sequenced in a study of read filtering for tumor transcriptome and immune sequencing. The library was built from 400 ng RNA with molecular barcoded adaptors for alpha/delta and beta/gamma chains. Via MiXCR, TCRdb re-called the reads, giving one row per CDR3 protein. The sample has tens of thousands of distinct CDR3 sequences, roughly 20% seen once; the top ten hold about 15%. The sequencing input was a population of CD138-negative cells sorted from bone marrow. The origin of the receptors is a donor aged 40 or older with multiple myeloma.

This clonotype was seen at least ten times. The rearrangement uses TRBV28 and TRBJ2-1, with unresolved D. The V gene's germline CDR1 is MDHEN and CDR2 SYDVKM. V dropped 5 bases and J dropped 6 bases, with 26 bases sitting between them. This CDR3 has 18 residues. The CDR3 DNA sequence: TGTGCCAGCAGTCCCCCGGACCGACCCTCATCCGACCCCAATGAGCAGTTCTTC. This sequence encodes CASSPPDRPSSDPNEQFF.

The table lists this clonotype with many counts. The gene calls are TRBV20-1 and TRBJ2-5; 9 nucleotides align to TRBD2. Germline lookup yields CDR1 DFQATT and CDR2 SNEGSKA (reference sequence). The CDR3 has 15 amino acids. Trimming cost V 3 bases and J 5 bases; bases outside gene matches: 10. The CDR3: CSARSLAGVDETQYF. In DNA, the CDR3 is TGCAGTGCTAGGTCCTTAGCGGGAGTTGATGAGACCCAGTACTTC.

This clonotype has at least ten counts. The chain is built from TRBV28 and TRBJ2-1; 8 bases align to TRBD2. V lost 4 bases and J lost 0; bases outside the gene matches: 8. Germline V lookup: CDR1 MDHEN, CDR2 SYDVKM. The CDR3 sequence is 17 residues long. The CDR3 region is CASSYQRELFSYNEQFF. Written as DNA, the CDR3 is TGTGCCAGCAGTTACCAGCGGGAGCTCTTCTCCTACAATGAGCAGTTCTTC.

This clonotype was seen a handful of times. The chain is built from TRBV5-1 and TRBJ1-4; D unresolved. Germline CDR1 reads SGHRS; CDR2 reads YFSETQ. The germline V and J ends were trimmed by 0 bases and 0 bases, with 3 bases remaining between them. CDR3 length: 14 residues. Written as DNA, the CDR3 is TGCGCCAGCAGCTTGGGAACAACTAATGAAAAACTGTTTTTT. Protein sequence: CASSLGTTNEKLFF.